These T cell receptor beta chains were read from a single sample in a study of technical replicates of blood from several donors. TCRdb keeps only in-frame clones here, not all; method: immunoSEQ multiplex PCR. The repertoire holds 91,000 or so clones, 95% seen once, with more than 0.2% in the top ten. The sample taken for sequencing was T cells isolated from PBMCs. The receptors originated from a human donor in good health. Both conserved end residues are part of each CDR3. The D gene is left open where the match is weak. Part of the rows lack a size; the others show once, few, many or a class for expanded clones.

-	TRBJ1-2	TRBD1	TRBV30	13	TGTGCCTGGTACTCGGGACAGAACTATGGCTACACCTTC	CAWYSGQNYGYTF
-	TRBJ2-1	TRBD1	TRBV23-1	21	TGCGCCAGCAGTCAGGGTGGCCCCAAAGCCCCAGGGGGCCGAGTCCGGAATGAGCAGTTCTTC	CASSQGGPKAPGGRVRNEQFF
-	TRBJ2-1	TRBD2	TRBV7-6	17	TGTGCCAGCAGCATCAGGACTAGCGGGACCCCCTACAATGAGCAGTTCTTC	CASSIRTSGTPYNEQFF
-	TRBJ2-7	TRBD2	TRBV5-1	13	TGCGCCAGCAGCCCTAGCGGCAACTACGAGCAGTACTTC	CASSPSGNYEQYF
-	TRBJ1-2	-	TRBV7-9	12	TGTGCCAGCAGGTCAGGGTACTATGGCTACACCTTC	CASRSGYYGYTF
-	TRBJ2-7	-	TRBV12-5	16	TGTGCTAGTGGTTTGACAACACAGGGATTGGGTTACGAGCAGTACTTC	CASGLTTQGLGYEQYF
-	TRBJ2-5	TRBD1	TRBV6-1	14	TGTGCCAGCAGTGTGAACAGGGGTCAGGAGACCCAGTACTTC	CASSVNRGQETQYF
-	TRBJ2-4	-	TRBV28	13	TGTGCCAGCAGTTCGGGATCCAAAAACATTCAGTACTTC	CASSSGSKNIQYF
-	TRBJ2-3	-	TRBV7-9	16	TGTGCCAGCAGCCGACTACAGGGCCCTCCCACAGATACGCAGTATTTT	CASSRLQGPPTDTQYF
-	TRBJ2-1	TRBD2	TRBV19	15	TGTGCCAGTAACCCTGGACTAGCGGGGGACAATGAGCAGTTCTTC	CASNPGLAGDNEQFF
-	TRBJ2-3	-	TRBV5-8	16	TGTGCCAGCAGCTTTCTTCAGGGCATAAGCACAGATACGCAGTATTTT	CASSFLQGISTDTQYF
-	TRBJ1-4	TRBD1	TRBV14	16	TGTGCCAGCAGCCAAGCTCAGACAGGGCTCCGGGAAAAACTGTTTTTT	CASSQAQTGLREKLFF
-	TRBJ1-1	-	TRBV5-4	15	TGTGCCAGCAGCTTGGCTTCAGGGTTGGGCACTGAAGCTTTCTTT	CASSLASGLGTEAFF
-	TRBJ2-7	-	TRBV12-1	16	TGTGCCAGCAGCGTATACAGGGAGCTGAAACCCTACGAGCAGTACTTC	CASSVYRELKPYEQYF
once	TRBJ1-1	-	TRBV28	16	TGTGCCAGCAGTGTCCGCTTCCTCGGAGGTGACACTGAAGCTTTCTTT	CASSVRFLGGDTEAFF
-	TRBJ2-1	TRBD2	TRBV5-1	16	TGCGCCAGCAGACCCTTAGCGGGGAGCTCCTACAATGAGCAGTTCTTC	CASRPLAGSSYNEQFF
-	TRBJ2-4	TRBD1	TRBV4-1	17	TGCGCCAGCAGCCCAGACGAAATTACGGACAGGGGGAACATTCAGTACTTC	CASSPDEITDRGNIQYF
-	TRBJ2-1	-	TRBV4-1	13	TGCGCCAGCAGCCAAGTGGGCACTGATGAGCAGTTCTTC	CASSQVGTDEQFF
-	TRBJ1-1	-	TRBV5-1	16	TGCGCCAGCAGCTTACGGACAGAGATGGTATCCACTGAAGCTTTCTTT	CASSLRTEMVSTEAFF
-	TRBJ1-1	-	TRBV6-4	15	TGTGCCAGCAGGCCGGGGGGCGGACTTAACACTGAAGCTTTCTTT	CASRPGGGLNTEAFF
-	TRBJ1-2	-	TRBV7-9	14	TGTGCCAGCAGCTTATTGGCGGGCCAAGGAGGCTACACCTTC	CASSLLAGQGGYTF
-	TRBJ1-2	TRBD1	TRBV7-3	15	TGTGCCAGCAGCTTATTAGGACAGGGGTCTGGTGGCTACACCTTC	CASSLLGQGSGGYTF
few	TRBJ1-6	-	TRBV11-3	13	TGTGCCAGCAGCTTTGGCAACAATTCACCCCTCCACTTT	CASSFGNNSPLHF
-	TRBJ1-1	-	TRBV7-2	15	TGTGCCAGCAGCTTAGTTACCCAGTTGTTCACTGAAGCTTTCTTT	CASSLVTQLFTEAFF
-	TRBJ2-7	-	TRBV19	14	TGTGCCAGTAATCCAACAGGATCCCACTACGAGCAGTACTTC	CASNPTGSHYEQYF
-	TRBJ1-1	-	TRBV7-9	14	TGTGCCAGCTACCCCGGCGGGATGAACACTGAAGCTTTCTTT	CASYPGGMNTEAFF
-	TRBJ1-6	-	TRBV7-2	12	TGTGCCAGCAGCATAAGCTCTTCACCCCTCCACTTT	CASSISSSPLHF
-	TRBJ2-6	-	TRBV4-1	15	TGCGCCAGCAGCCAAGTTGAGTCTGGGGCCAACGTCCTGACTTTC	CASSQVESGANVLTF
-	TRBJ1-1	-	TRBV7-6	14	TGTGCCAGCAGCTTACTCGGGGTGCAGACTGAAGCTTTCTTT	CASSLLGVQTEAFF
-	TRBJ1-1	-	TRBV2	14	TGTGCCACCCCCGGCGCATCTAGGAACACTGAAGCTTTCTTT	CATPGASRNTEAFF
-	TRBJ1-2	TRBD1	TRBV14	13	TGTGCCAGCAGCCCACAAGACAGGGCAGGCTACACCTTC	CASSPQDRAGYTF
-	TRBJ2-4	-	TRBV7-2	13	TGTGCCAGCAGCTCAGGTCCCAAAAACATTCAGTACTTC	CASSSGPKNIQYF
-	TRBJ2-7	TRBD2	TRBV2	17	TGTGCCAGCAGTGAAACCTCTCTAGCGGACCTCCCCTACGAGCAGTACTTC	CASSETSLADLPYEQYF
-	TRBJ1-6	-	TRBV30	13	TGTGCCTGGAGTGTACGCGTAAATTCACCCCTCCACTTT	CAWSVRVNSPLHF
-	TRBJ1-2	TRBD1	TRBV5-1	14	TGCGCCAGCAGCTCGGGACAGGGGGTTGATGGCTACACCTTC	CASSSGQGVDGYTF
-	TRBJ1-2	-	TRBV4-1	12	TGCGCCAGCAGCCGGGGCGCGTATGGCTACACCTTC	CASSRGAYGYTF
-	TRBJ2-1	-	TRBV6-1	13	TGTGCCAGCAGGAGGAGCTCCTACAATGAGCAGTTCTTC	CASRRSSYNEQFF
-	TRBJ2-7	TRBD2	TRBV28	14	TGTGCCAGCAGCGGCGGAGCGGGAGTTTACGAGCAGTACTTC	CASSGGAGVYEQYF
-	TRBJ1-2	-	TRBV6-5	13	TGTGCCAGCAGTTTTGGGGCAGACTATGGCTACACCTTC	CASSFGADYGYTF
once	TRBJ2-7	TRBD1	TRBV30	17	TGTGCCTGGAGTGTACTGGGCAGGGGGCGTGTGTACCACGAGCAGTACTTC	CAWSVLGRGRVYHEQYF
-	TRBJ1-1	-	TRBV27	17	TGTGCCAGCAGTTTTTACTATGATTCCCGCATGAACACTGAAGCTTTCTTT	CASSFYYDSRMNTEAFF
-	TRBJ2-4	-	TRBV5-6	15	TGTGCCAGCAGCTTGCGGGGGATAGCCAAAAACATTCAGTACTTC	CASSLRGIAKNIQYF
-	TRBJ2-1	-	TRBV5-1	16	TGCGCCAGCAGCTTGGCTGGCAGGGGATCCTACAATGAGCAGTTCTTC	CASSLAGRGSYNEQFF
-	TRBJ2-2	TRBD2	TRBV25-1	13	TGTGCCAGCACACCCCGCGGGGGCGGGGAGCTGTTTTTT	CASTPRGGGELFF
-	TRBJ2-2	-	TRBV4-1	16	TGCGCCAGCAGCCATGGGCAGGGAAGAAACACCGGGGAGCTGTTTTTT	CASSHGQGRNTGELFF
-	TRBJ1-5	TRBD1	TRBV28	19	TGTGCCAGCAGTCGGCTTAATTTGTACCGGGACAGGGGCGATCAGCCCCAGCATTTT	CASSRLNLYRDRGDQPQHF
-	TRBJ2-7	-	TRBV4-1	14	TGCGCCAGCAGCGTCAGGGGGGCGGACTACGAGCAGTACTTC	CASSVRGADYEQYF
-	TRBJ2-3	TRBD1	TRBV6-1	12	TGTGCCAGCAACAGGGGGGCAGATACGCAGTATTTT	CASNRGADTQYF
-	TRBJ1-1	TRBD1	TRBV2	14	TGTGCCAGCAGAGATGGGACAGGGAACACTGAAGCTTTCTTT	CASRDGTGNTEAFF
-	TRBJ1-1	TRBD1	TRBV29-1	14	TGCAGCGCCGTCGACAGGGGGAGGAACACTGAAGCTTTCTTT	CSAVDRGRNTEAFF
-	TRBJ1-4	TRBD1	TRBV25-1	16	TGTGCCAGCAGTGAAACCCCACAGGGGTATAATGAAAAACTGTTTTTT	CASSETPQGYNEKLFF
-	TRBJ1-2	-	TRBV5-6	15	TGTGCCAGCAGCCATGACACGGGGTCACTATTTGGCTACACCTTC	CASSHDTGSLFGYTF
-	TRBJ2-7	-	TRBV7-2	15	TGTGCCAGCAGCTTTCGACAGGACAGCTCCTACGAGCAGTACTTC	CASSFRQDSSYEQYF
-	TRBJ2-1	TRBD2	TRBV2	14	TGTGCCAGCAACCCGATACTAGCGCTCAATGAGCAGTTCTTC	CASNPILALNEQFF
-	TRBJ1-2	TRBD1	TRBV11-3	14	TGTGCCAGCAGCGGACGGGACAGGGGGAACGGCTACACCTTC	CASSGRDRGNGYTF
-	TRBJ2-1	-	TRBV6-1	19	TGTGCCAGCAGTGTGTTTGGCGGCTTGAAGCGAAAATCCTACAATGAGCAGTTCTTC	CASSVFGGLKRKSYNEQFF